A single TCR beta chain is shown here with its context. Antigen unknown. The data stem from a study of cytomegalovirus exposure and HLA in healthy donors. Study observations and caveats: Common viral pathogens were later found to be apparently linked to several of the most significant clusters. An Asian-associated ancestry cluster reportedly showed fewer N-insertions than the approximately 600-donor mean in a later analysis.

This CDR3 comprises 13 residues. The V gene's germline CDR1 is SNHLY and CDR2 FYNNEI. The PCR employed 60 Vbeta primers together with 13 Jbeta primers. In the original processing: Unique TCR beta chains totaled some 88 million in a later count, with around 11 million of them shared. TCRdb's table, derived via immunoSEQ multiplex PCR, lists solely in-frame clones and lacks some. V, J and clone size are taken as reported in that table, and D and trimming were inferred from the DNA itself. The data contain roughly 200,000 clones, roughly 84% of them seen just once; the ten biggest clones take up roughly 0.71%.

This TCR was sampled from a boy between 2 and 10 years old in good health and CMV-seronegative. Source material: PBMCs. The chain is built from TRBV2 and TRBJ2-5, with a tentative D call TRBD1 (6 bases). The closer fit of TRBJ2-7 to the DNA end suggests the J call may be wrong. Here the CDR3 reads CASTKITGTEQYF. CDR3 coding DNA: TGTGCCAGCACCAAGATAACAGGGACCGAGCAGTACTTC.